This TCR beta chain was captured in a study of blood T cells in healthy people across ages. The wider study: When template switching was applied, about one barcoded beta molecule was captured per two T cells.

V lost 2 bases to trimming and J lost 3 bases; unmatched junction nucleotides: 1. This CDR3 comprises 14 residues. Germline V gene sequence: CDR1 LNHNV, CDR2 YYDKDF (reference sequence). Next came a second PCR, run for about 7 to 11 cycles, which used a sample-barcoded 5' primer along with a J-beta primer mix. TCRdb called the 5' RACE reads again in MiXCR, with one record for every CDR3 protein. The sample holds under 2 million distinct CDR3 sequences, almost 35% seen once. The receptor was derived from a woman aged 25 to 39 in good health. Sample: blood. V is TRBV15 and J is TRBJ2-1, with 7 bases lining up with TRBD2. This CDR3 reads CATSRLADYNEQFF. CDR3 bases: TGTGCCACCAGCAGACTAGCGGACTACAATGAGCAGTTCTTC.